This TCR beta chain stems from a study of OX40 agonist ivuxolimab in advanced cancers. Turning to the study itself: Ivuxolimab, an agonist antibody against OX40 (CD134), was given to patients. Partial responses were achieved by three patients, one with hepatocellular carcinoma and two with cutaneous melanoma.

The protocol was immunoSEQ multiplex PCR, while the TCRdb copy is restricted to in-frame clones and leaves out a portion. The table has approximately 76,000 clones, approximately 93% seen once. Collection of blood occurred at baseline, at cycle 4 day 1, and at cycle 7 day 1. The CDR3 is made up of 14 amino acids. Per germline, CDR1 KGHSH and CDR2 LQKENI. Trimming stripped 0 bases from V and 1 base from J, with 7 bases between. This receptor was obtained from an adult with an advanced solid tumor such as melanoma, head and neck, liver or kidney cancer. The genes are TRBV18 and TRBJ2-7; D is undetermined. This specimen consisted of CD4+ or CD8+ T cells sorted from blood, obtained in a trial of the OX40 agonist ivuxolimab. The CDR3 region has the DNA TGTGCCAGCTCACCACCGGAGACATCCTACGAGCAGTACTTC. Translated, it gives CASSPPETSYEQYF.